This T cell receptor beta chain appears in the sequencing data of a study of Graves' ophthalmopathy and Graves' hyperthyroidism. Whole-study context: The study drew peripheral blood at initial diagnosis, before any treatment.

Whole-study findings and limits: Stable hyperthyroidism and ophthalmopathy were told apart by a 13-signature model, which achieved less than 90% sensitivity and approximately 82% specificity.

As for this clonotype: Its antigen remains unidentified.

RNA transcripts served as template for amplifying TCR beta CDR3 sequences. First-round RT-PCR used HTBI primers; second-round multiplex PCR followed. MiXCR was run by TCRdb on the multiplex PCR reads, yielding one entry per CDR3 protein. There are over 500,000 distinct CDR3 sequences in the sample; 22% occur only once, and around 6.9% lies in the top ten. Patients were left out if they had other autoimmune diseases, uncontrolled infections, pregnancy or lactation. Sequenced input: peripheral blood. The clonotype originates from a woman between 18 and 29 years old with stable Graves' hyperthyroidism. Some clones in this sample may be carry-over from other donors' samples.

CDR3 DNA sequence: TGCAGTGCTAGGACTAGCGGGAGACAAGAGCAGTACTTC. Amino acids: CSARTSGRQEQYF. The V and J genes are TRBV20-1 and TRBJ2-7, with 12 bases fitting TRBD2. The CDR3 is 13 amino acids. Germline V gene sequence: CDR1 DFQATT, CDR2 SNEGSKA (reference sequence). V trimming: 3 bases; J trimming: 7 bases; junction bases outside the gene matches: 4.